This is a list of T cell receptor beta chains from one sample in a study of blood T cell repertoires in COVID-19. Libraries were prepared by immunoSEQ multiplex PCR; TCRdb keeps only in-frame clonotypes and omits some of them. This sample yields under 400,000 clones, of which more than 70% are seen a single time; 1.5% to 2.5% belongs to the top ten. Sequenced input: PBMCs or T cells enriched from blood (not recorded which). The source is a man aged 35-49 years in a cohort exposed to, infected with or recovered from COVID-19 (not recorded which). Both conserved end residues are part of each CDR3. D genes are given only for firm matches. A clone size is listed for some rows: how often the clone was seen (once, few, many), or a class if it is expanded.

v_gene,abundance,j_gene,d_gene,CDR3aa,CDR3nt
TRBV5-4,-,TRBJ2-7,TRBD2,CASSLAGGGTYEQYF,TGTGCCAGCAGCTTGGCCGGCGGGGGGACCTACGAGCAGTACTTC
TRBV10-2,-,TRBJ1-1,-,CASSALGGVNTEAFF,TGCGCCAGCAGTGCCCTCGGGGGGGTGAACACTGAAGCTTTCTTT
TRBV5-4,-,TRBJ2-3,TRBD2,CASSLLTSGRDTQYF,TGTGCCAGCAGCTTGCTTACTAGCGGGAGAGATACGCAGTATTTT
TRBV18,-,TRBJ1-5,-,CASSAGISNQPQHF,TGTGCCAGCTCGGCAGGGATTAGCAATCAGCCCCAGCATTTT
TRBV4-2,-,TRBJ2-2,TRBD2,CASSRELAGANTGELFF,TGTGCCAGCAGCCGGGAACTAGCGGGAGCGAACACCGGGGAGCTGTTTTTT
TRBV27,-,TRBJ2-1,-,CASSLSGGPYNEQFF,TGTGCCAGCAGTTTATCGGGGGGTCCCTACAATGAGCAGTTCTTC
TRBV7-3,-,TRBJ2-3,TRBD2,CASSWAGGLADTQYF,TGTGCCAGCAGCTGGGCGGGGGGGTTGGCAGATACGCAGTATTTT
TRBV7-9,-,TRBJ2-6,-,CASSFSGSGANVLTF,TGTGCCAGCAGCTTCAGCGGATCTGGGGCCAACGTCCTGACTTTC
TRBV3-1/TRBV3-2,-,TRBJ2-7,-,CASSQATSRTYFYEQYF,TGTGCCAGCAGCCAAGCTACCTCGAGGACATACTTCTACGAGCAGTACTTC
TRBV15,-,TRBJ2-3,TRBD2,CATSDEREERTDTQYF,TGTGCCACCAGCGATGAGCGGGAGGAGAGGACAGATACGCAGTATTTT
TRBV5-1,few,TRBJ1-4,TRBD1,CASSSDRGGEKLFF,TGCGCCAGCAGCTCGGACAGGGGAGGGGAAAAACTGTTTTTT
TRBV11-3,-,TRBJ2-7,-,CASSRTDQGEQYF,TGTGCCAGCAGTAGGACAGATCAAGGGGAGCAGTACTTC
TRBV5-1,-,TRBJ2-6,-,CASSLSLGIISRTNVLTF,TGCGCCAGCAGCTTGAGTCTCGGAATAATCTCTAGGACCAACGTCCTGACTTTC
TRBV6-5,-,TRBJ2-7,TRBD2,CASSSGLAGWGYEQYF,TGTGCCAGCAGTTCAGGACTAGCGGGATGGGGGTACGAGCAGTACTTC
TRBV7-3,-,TRBJ2-1,TRBD2,CASSLIAGVGNNEQFF,TGTGCCAGCAGCTTAATTGCGGGAGTGGGTAACAATGAGCAGTTCTTC
TRBV2,-,TRBJ1-2,-,CASSLRQETNYGYTF,TGTGCCAGCAGTCTCAGACAGGAGACTAACTATGGCTACACCTTC
TRBV3-1/TRBV3-2,-,TRBJ2-1,-,CASSSRNEQFF,TGTGCCAGCAGCTCTAGGAATGAGCAGTTCTTC
TRBV27,-,TRBJ2-1,TRBD1,CASRSTGAKNEQFF,TGTGCCAGCAGGTCGACAGGGGCAAAGAATGAGCAGTTCTTC
TRBV6-5,-,TRBJ1-2,-,CASRGALVDGYTF,TGTGCCAGCAGGGGGGCTTTGGTGGATGGCTACACCTTC
TRBV2,-,TRBJ2-5,-,CASSESGQETQYF,TGTGCCAGCAGTGAAAGCGGGCAAGAGACCCAGTACTTC